These 23 T cell receptor beta chains were sequenced from one sample in a study of T cell repertoires in cytomegalovirus infection. From the reads, TCRdb called clonotypes with MiXCR, one entry per CDR3 protein. This sample has 200,000 to 250,000 distinct CDR3 sequences; roughly 6.5% occur once, and the top ten carry 6.5%. The sample comprised PBMCs. These receptors were obtained from a human donor in good health (CMV status not recorded). Some clones in this sample may be carry-over from other donors' samples.

The chain combines TRBV13 with TRBJ2-4; the match to TRBD2 covers 9 bases. The germline gives CDR1 PRHDT, CDR2 FYEKMQ (reference sequence). CDR3 length equals 15 residues. V shed 3 bases and J 8 bases; nucleotides not matched to a gene: 8. The CDR3 spells CASSFQRGVRDIQYF. The CDR3 DNA sequence: TGTGCCAGCAGCTTCCAGCGGGGGGTCAGGGACATTCAGTACTTC.

This clonotype has ten or more counts. This chain joins TRBV7-2 and TRBJ2-1, with D tentatively TRBD1 or TRBD2 (6 bases each). Germline V gene data show CDR1 as SGHTA and CDR2 as FQGNSA. The germline V and J ends were trimmed by 1 base and 8 bases, with 12 bases remaining between them. The CDR3 totals 14 residues. CDR3 protein: CASSLGGAADEQFF. Written as DNA, the CDR3 is TGTGCCAGCAGCTTAGGGGGGGCCGCGGATGAGCAGTTCTTC.

In its sample, this clonotype was seen many times. J is TRBJ2-7 and V is TRBV7-2; tentative D call: TRBD2 (7 bases). V shed 1 base and J shed 2 bases, with 12 bases lying between them. This CDR3 is built from 15 residues. The germline CDR1 and CDR2 sequences are SGHTA and FQGNSA. The CDR3 region is CASSLGAGATYEQYF. The CDR3 DNA reads TGTGCCAGCAGCTTAGGGGCGGGGGCGACCTACGAGCAGTACTTC.

This clonotype was detected many times. This chain joins TRBV6-2 or TRBV6-3 and TRBJ2-1; D perhaps matches TRBD2 (6 bases). V dropped 6 bases and J dropped 7 bases, with 16 bases sitting between them. The CDR3 is 14 residues long. CDR1 is MNHEY and CDR2 is SVGEGT in the germline V gene. CDR3 residues: CASRRRGEENEQFF. CDR3 DNA: TGTGCCAGCAGGAGGCGGGGAGAGGAGAATGAGCAGTTCTTC.

This clonotype was observed many times. This sequence joins TRBV28 and TRBJ1-2; D ambiguous. Trimming removed 7 bases at V and 3 bases at J, with 9 bases between. Germline CDR1 is MDHEN and CDR2 is SYDVKM. This CDR3 spans 12 amino acids. CDR3 loop: CASTVPDYGYTF. The CDR3 region has the DNA TGTGCCAGCACGGTACCGGACTATGGCTACACCTTC.

The sample holds many counts of this clonotype. The chain carries TRBV10-3 and TRBJ1-1, with 9 bases aligning to TRBD1. CDR1 ENHRY and CDR2 SYGVKD come from the germline V gene. V dropped 3 bases and J dropped 1; count of bases not matched to a gene: 6. This CDR3 has 16 amino acids. The CDR3 DNA sequence: TGTGCCATCAGTGATTGGACAGGGGCATCGAACACTGAAGCTTTCTTT. Protein sequence: CAISDWTGASNTEAFF.

The table lists this clonotype with many counts. This rearrangement joins TRBV7-9 to TRBJ2-7; 8 nucleotides align to TRBD1. The CDR3 has 14 amino acids. Per germline, CDR1 SEHNR and CDR2 FQNEAQ (reference sequence). J gave up 2 bases and V 5 bases, and 5 bases lay outside the gene matches. The CDR3, as DNA: TGTGCCAGCAGCCATGGACAGGGAACCTACGAGCAGTACTTC. This sequence encodes CASSHGQGTYEQYF.

This clonotype came up many times. V and J are TRBV29-1 and TRBJ1-5; no firm D call. Germline V gives CDR1 SQVTM, CDR2 ANQGSEA. The CDR3 sequence is 12 residues long. V dropped 7 bases and J dropped 2 bases, with 9 bases sitting between them. The CDR3 sequence is CSALVGNQPQHF. In nucleotides, the CDR3 is TGCAGCGCCTTAGTAGGCAATCAGCCCCAGCATTTT.

This clonotype occurred many times. The CDR3 coding sequence is TGTGCCAGCATGGCCCCTAACTATGGCTACACCTTC. Translating it yields CASMAPNYGYTF. The V and J genes are TRBV12-3 or TRBV12-4 and TRBJ1-2; D ambiguous. V was clipped by 7 bases and J by 0 bases, with 6 bases between them. The CDR3 is 12 residues long.

The sample holds a few counts of this clonotype. This chain connects TRBV29-1 to TRBJ2-7, with D perhaps matching TRBD2 (7 bases). Germline CDR1 SQVTM, CDR2 ANQGSEA. Trimming took 3 bases from V and 6 from J, leaving 18 bases between them. This CDR3 has 14 residues. CDR3 bases: TGCAGCGTTGAGGGGTTCTTACGGGGGGCCGAGCAGTACTTC. Protein sequence: CSVEGFLRGAEQYF.

This clonotype was picked up many times. V and J are TRBV12-3 or TRBV12-4 and TRBJ2-5; a weak D match, TRBD1 (6 bases). This CDR3 region has 13 residues. Trimming took 4 bases from V and 5 from J, leaving 11 bases between them. The CDR3 spells CASSSDSRETQYF. CDR3 DNA sequence: TGTGCCAGCAGTTCGGACAGCCGGGAGACCCAGTACTTC.

This clonotype was detected many times. V usage is TRBV7-2 and J usage is TRBJ2-1, with TRBD2 matching over 7 bases. Germline V lookup: CDR1 SGHTA, CDR2 FQGNSA. The CDR3 spans 16 residues. Trimming at V came to 5 bases and at J to 0 bases, leaving 7 bases not matched to a gene. CDR3 sequence: CASSPKSGDSYNEQFF. In nucleotides, the CDR3 is TGTGCCAGCAGCCCCAAAAGCGGGGACTCCTACAATGAGCAGTTCTTC.

This clonotype was recorded many times. The chain employs TRBV7-9 and TRBJ1-1, with TRBD1 identical over 9 bases. CDR1 and CDR2 (germline): SEHNR, FQNEAQ (reference sequence). The junction had 4 bases not matched to a gene; V was cut back by 0 bases and J by 5 bases. The CDR3 runs to 15 residues. CDR3 amino acids: CASSLAGTGLTEAFF. CDR3 bases: TGTGCCAGCAGCTTAGCCGGGACAGGGTTAACTGAAGCTTTCTTT.

This clonotype was found many times. The rearrangement joins TRBV20-1 to TRBJ2-1, with TRBD2 identical over 12 bases. Germline V gene data show CDR1 as DFQATT and CDR2 as SNEGSKA (reference sequence). Trimming cost V 0 bases and J 4 bases; bases outside gene matches: 4. The CDR3 length is 16 residues. The CDR3 protein is CSARDPSGGAYNEQFF. CDR3 bases: TGCAGTGCTAGAGACCCTAGCGGGGGGGCTTACAATGAGCAGTTCTTC.

This clonotype was found a few times. The rearrangement links TRBV11-2 to TRBJ1-5; D call uncertain. V lost 0 bases and J 7 bases, leaving 7 bases between the germline ends. CDR1 and CDR2 from the germline V gene are SGHAT and FQNNGV. CDR3 size: 13 residues. Here the CDR3 DNA reads TGTGCCAGCAGCTTAGAGAGAAAACAGCCCCAGCATTTT. Encoded protein: CASSLERKQPQHF.

Many counts were recorded for this clonotype. This sequence joins TRBV28 and TRBJ1-4; 9 bases align to TRBD1. V lost 2 bases, J lost 0 bases, and 7 bases stayed unmatched. Germline CDR1 MDHEN, CDR2 SYDVKM. The CDR3 runs 18 residues. The CDR3 reads CASSLPGTGLPTNEKLFF. The CDR3 DNA reads TGTGCCAGCAGTTTACCCGGGACAGGGCTCCCAACTAATGAAAAACTGTTTTTT.

This clonotype was seen many times. DNA for the CDR3: TGTGCCAGCAGCTCCTCTACCGGGGAGCTGTTTTTT. Protein product: CASSSSTGELFF. The chain joins TRBV7-2 to TRBJ2-2; D is unresolved. Trimming removed 4 bases from V and 5 bases from J, with 5 bases in between. Germline assignment: CDR1 SGHTA and CDR2 FQGNSA. There are 12 residues in the CDR3.

The chain links TRBV30 to TRBJ1-1; D is uncertain. The CDR3 loop spans 13 amino acids. The V end was cut by 0 bases, the J end by 3 bases, with 8 bases between. Germline lookup yields CDR1 GTSNPN and CDR2 SVGIG (reference sequence). The CDR3 reads CAWSVWEDTEAFF. The CDR3 DNA is TGTGCCTGGAGTGTATGGGAAGACACTGAAGCTTTCTTT.

This clonotype was observed at least ten times. This chain connects TRBV28 to TRBJ2-7; D gene ambiguous. Deletions cut 6 bases from V and 0 bases from J, with 12 bases between. This CDR3 region has 14 residues. Germline loops: CDR1 MDHEN, CDR2 SYDVKM. CDR3 coding DNA: TGTGCCAGCAGCAAGACCCTGTTCTCCTACGAGCAGTACTTC. Protein sequence: CASSKTLFSYEQYF.

In this sample, this clonotype turned up a few times. This chain connects TRBV24-1 to TRBJ2-1, with D possibly being TRBD2 (6 bases). Trimming removed 2 bases from V and 10 bases from J, with 17 bases in between. CDR1 is KGHDR and CDR2 is SFDVKD in the germline V gene. CDR3 length: 15 residues. CDR3 loop: CATSDSREGALEQFF. Written as DNA, the CDR3 is TGTGCCACCAGTGATTCGCGGGAAGGGGCTCTGGAGCAGTTCTTC.

The chain has TRBV5-1 and TRBJ2-3; TRBD2 might be the D (5 bases). V lost 4 bases to trimming and J lost 5 bases, with 14 bases between them. This CDR3 is 14 amino acids long. CDR1 and CDR2 from the germline V gene are SGHRS and YFSETQ. CDR3 amino acids: CASSPGEWEDTQYF. CDR3 nucleotides: TGCGCCAGCAGCCCCGGGGAGTGGGAAGATACGCAGTATTTT.

This sequence joins TRBV20-1 and TRBJ1-2, with TRBD1 as a possible D gene (5 bases). The germline V gene encodes CDR1 DFQATT and CDR2 SNEGSKA (reference sequence). V was clipped by 0 bases and J by 6 bases, with 14 bases between them. This CDR3 has 14 residues. As DNA, the CDR3 is TGCAGTGCTAGAGATCAGAGGGGAGGGGATGGCTACACCTTC. Translation: CSARDQRGGDGYTF.

There are many counts of this clonotype. One end of the junction is discordant with germline, which a read error may explain. V usage is TRBV7-2 and J usage is TRBJ2-2; TRBD2 agrees at 8 bases. CDR1 and CDR2 from the germline V gene are SGHTA and FQGNSA. This CDR3 comprises 19 residues. The CDR3 bases are TGTGCCAGCAGCCTAGCCTATCCGAGGGGACTAGGAGAGGCCGGGGAGCTGTTTTTT. Protein sequence: CASSLAYPRGLGEAGELFF.